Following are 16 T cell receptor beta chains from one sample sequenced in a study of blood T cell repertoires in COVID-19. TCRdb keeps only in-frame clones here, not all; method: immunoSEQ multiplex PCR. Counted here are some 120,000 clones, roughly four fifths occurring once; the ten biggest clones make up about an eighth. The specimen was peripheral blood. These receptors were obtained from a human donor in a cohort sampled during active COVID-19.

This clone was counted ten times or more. CDR3 nucleotide sequence: TGTGCCAGCAGTTCCGGGATCCAGGGGCTCTACTTC. Translation: CASSSGIQGLYF. This chain joins TRBV28 and TRBJ2-7; tentatively, D is TRBD1 (6 bases). Trimming removed 4 bases from V and 13 bases from J, with 17 bases in between. This CDR3 comprises 12 residues. Per germline, CDR1 MDHEN and CDR2 SYDVKM.

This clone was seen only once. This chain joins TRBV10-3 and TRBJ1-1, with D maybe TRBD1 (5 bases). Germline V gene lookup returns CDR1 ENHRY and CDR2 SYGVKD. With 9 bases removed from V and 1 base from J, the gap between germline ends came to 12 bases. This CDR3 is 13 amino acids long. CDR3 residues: CAIQDRTNTEAFF. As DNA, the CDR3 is TGTGCCATACAAGACAGAACGAACACTGAAGCTTTCTTT.

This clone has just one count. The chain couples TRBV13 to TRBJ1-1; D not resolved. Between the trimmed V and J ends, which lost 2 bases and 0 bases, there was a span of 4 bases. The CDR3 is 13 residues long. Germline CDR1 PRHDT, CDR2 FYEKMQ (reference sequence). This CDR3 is CASSLQVNTEAFF. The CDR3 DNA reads TGTGCCAGCAGCTTACAGGTGAACACTGAAGCTTTCTTT.

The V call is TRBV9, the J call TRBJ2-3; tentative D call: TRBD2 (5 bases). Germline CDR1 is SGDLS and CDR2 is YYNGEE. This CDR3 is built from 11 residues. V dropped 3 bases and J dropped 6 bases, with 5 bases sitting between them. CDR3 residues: CASSGGDTQYF. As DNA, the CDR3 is TGTGCCAGCAGCGGCGGGGATACGCAGTATTTT.

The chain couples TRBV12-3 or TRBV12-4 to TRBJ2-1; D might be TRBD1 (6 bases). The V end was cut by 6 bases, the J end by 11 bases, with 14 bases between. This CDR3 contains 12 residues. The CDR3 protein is CASRGGPLKQFF. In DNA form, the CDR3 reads TGTGCCAGCAGAGGGGGTCCCTTAAAGCAGTTCTTC.

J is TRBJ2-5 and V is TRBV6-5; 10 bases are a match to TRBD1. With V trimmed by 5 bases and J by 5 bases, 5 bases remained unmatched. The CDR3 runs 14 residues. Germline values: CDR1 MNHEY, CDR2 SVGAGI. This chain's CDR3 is CASSRQGAKETQYF. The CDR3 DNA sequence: TGTGCCAGCAGTCGACAGGGGGCGAAGGAGACCCAGTACTTC.

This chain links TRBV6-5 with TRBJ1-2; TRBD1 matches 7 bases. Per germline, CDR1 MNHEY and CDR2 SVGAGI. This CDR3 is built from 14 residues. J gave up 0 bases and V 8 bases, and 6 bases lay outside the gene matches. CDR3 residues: CASRSDRSNYGYTF. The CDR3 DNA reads TGTGCCAGCCGTTCGGACAGGTCTAACTATGGCTACACCTTC.

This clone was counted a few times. The CDR3 DNA is TGTGCCAGCAGCCCCAGGGCGTGGGGCAATCAGCCCCAGCATTTT. Protein sequence: CASSPRAWGNQPQHF. The chain has TRBV6-2 or TRBV6-3 and TRBJ1-5; weak D call: TRBD1 (5 bases). Germline V gene lookup returns CDR1 MNHEY and CDR2 SVGEGT. V was pared by 6 bases and J by 2 bases, with 14 bases between. CDR3 length: 15 amino acids.

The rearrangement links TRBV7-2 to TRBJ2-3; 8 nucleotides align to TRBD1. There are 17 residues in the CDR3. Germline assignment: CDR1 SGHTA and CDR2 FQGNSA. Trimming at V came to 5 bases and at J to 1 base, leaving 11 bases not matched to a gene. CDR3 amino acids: CASSPHGTGLRTDTQYF. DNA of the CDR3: TGTGCCAGCAGCCCCCACGGGACAGGACTGCGCACAGATACGCAGTATTTT.

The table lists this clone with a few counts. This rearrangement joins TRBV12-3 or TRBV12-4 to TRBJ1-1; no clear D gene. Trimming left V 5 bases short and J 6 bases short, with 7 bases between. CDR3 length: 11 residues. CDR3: CASSTYPEAFF. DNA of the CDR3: TGTGCCAGCAGTACATATCCTGAAGCTTTCTTT.

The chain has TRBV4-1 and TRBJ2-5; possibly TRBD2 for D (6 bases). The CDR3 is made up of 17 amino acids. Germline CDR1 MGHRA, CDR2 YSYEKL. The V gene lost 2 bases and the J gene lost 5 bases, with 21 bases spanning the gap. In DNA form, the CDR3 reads TGCGCCAGCAGCCAAACGTGGGAGGCTACGGGCCGGGAGACCCAGTACTTC. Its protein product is CASSQTWEATGRETQYF.

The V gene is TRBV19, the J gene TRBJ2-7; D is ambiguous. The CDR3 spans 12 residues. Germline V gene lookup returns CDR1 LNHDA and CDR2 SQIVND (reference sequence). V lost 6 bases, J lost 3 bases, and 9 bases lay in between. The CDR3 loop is CASRSRHYEQYF. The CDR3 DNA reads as TGTGCCAGTAGGTCGCGGCACTACGAGCAGTACTTC.

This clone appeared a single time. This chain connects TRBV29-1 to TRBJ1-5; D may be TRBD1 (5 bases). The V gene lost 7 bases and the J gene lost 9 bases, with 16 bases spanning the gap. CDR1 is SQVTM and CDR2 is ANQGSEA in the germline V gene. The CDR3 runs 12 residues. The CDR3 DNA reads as TGCAGCGCCGCAGACAGTACGGGGCCCCAGCATTTT. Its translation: CSAADSTGPQHF.

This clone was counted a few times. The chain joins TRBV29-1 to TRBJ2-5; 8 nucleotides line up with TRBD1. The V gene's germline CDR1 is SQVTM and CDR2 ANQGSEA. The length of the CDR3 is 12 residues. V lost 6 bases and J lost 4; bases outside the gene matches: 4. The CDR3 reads CSVATGGETQYF. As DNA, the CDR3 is TGCAGCGTCGCTACAGGGGGAGAGACCCAGTACTTC.

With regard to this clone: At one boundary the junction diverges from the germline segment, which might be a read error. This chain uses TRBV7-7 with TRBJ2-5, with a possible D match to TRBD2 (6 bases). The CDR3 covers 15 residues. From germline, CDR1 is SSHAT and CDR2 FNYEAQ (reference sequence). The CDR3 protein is CASSLGLAHQETQYF. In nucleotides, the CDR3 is TGTGCTAGCAGCTTAGGCCTAGCGCATCAAGAGACCCAGTACTTC.

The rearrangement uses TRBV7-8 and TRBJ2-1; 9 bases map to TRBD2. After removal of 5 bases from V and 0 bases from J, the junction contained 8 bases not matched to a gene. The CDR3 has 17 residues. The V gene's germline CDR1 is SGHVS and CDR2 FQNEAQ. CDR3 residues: CASSTLAGGHSYNEQFF. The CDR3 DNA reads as TGTGCCAGCAGCACCCTGGCGGGGGGGCACTCCTACAATGAGCAGTTCTTC.